Listed here are 21 T cell receptor beta chains from one sample, sequenced in a study of human T cells and chemical hapten exposure. Time point defined: patch test 3, about 24 weeks after DPC sensitization. As to treatment: therapeutic diphenylcyclopropenone sensitization with weekly scalp DPC. TCRdb re-derived calls from the RACE reads in MiXCR, one entry per CDR3 protein. The top ten clones hold 2.1% of a sample with about 160,000 distinct CDR3 sequences, 25% to 30% of them seen once. The sample in question was whole blood, obtained in connection with sensitization to the hapten diphenylcyclopropenone (DPC). The source of these receptors is a woman between 18 and 29 years old with alopecia areata. Some clones in this sample may be carry-over from other donors' samples.

The chain couples TRBV5-1 to TRBJ2-3, with TRBD2 identical over 10 bases. Germline-derived CDR1 and CDR2 are SGHRS and YFSETQ. V trimming: 0 bases; J trimming: 6 bases; junction bases outside the gene matches: 7. The length of the CDR3 is 16 residues. For the CDR3, the DNA is TGCGCCAGCAGCTTGGCGGCTAGCGGGAGTCTGGATACGCAGTATTTT. This translates into CASSLAASGSLDTQYF.

The count of this clonotype is one. This chain links TRBV20-1 with TRBJ1-1; D not certain. The CDR3 extends over 11 amino acids. V gave up 5 bases and J gave up 11 bases, with 15 bases separating them. Germline-derived CDR1 and CDR2 are DFQATT and SNEGSKA (reference sequence). CDR3 sequence reads: CSAGLDIRAFF. The CDR3 bases are TGCAGTGCTGGCCTCGACATAAGGGCTTTCTTT.

This chain connects TRBV4-3 to TRBJ2-5; D not certain. This CDR3 spans 12 amino acids. V was trimmed by 1 base and J by 5 bases, leaving 5 bases between them. Looked up from germline, CDR1 is LGHNA and CDR2 is YSLEER. CDR3 sequence reads: CASSQAPETQYF. The CDR3 region has the DNA TGCGCCAGCAGCCAAGCGCCCGAGACCCAGTACTTC.

V gene TRBV20-1 combines with J gene TRBJ2-3, with D tentatively TRBD2 (5 bases). V was trimmed by 5 bases and J by 0 bases, leaving 9 bases between them. This CDR3 has 13 residues. Germline loops: CDR1 DFQATT, CDR2 SNEGSKA (reference sequence). The CDR3 spells CSAHQRSTDTQYF. The CDR3 nucleotides are TGCAGTGCTCATCAGCGGAGCACAGATACGCAGTATTTT.

This clonotype came up once. The genes are TRBV4-2 and TRBJ2-3; no reliable D call. The CDR3 runs 16 residues. Germline-derived CDR1 and CDR2 are LGHNA and YNFKEQ. V lost 0 bases and J lost 0, with 10 bases in between. The CDR3 is CASSQERVGSTDTQYF. The CDR3 region has the DNA TGTGCCAGCAGCCAAGAAAGGGTGGGCAGCACAGATACGCAGTATTTT.

This chain connects TRBV7-2 to TRBJ2-2; no reliable D call. V was cut by 3 bases and J by 8 bases, with 7 bases left in between. Germline lookup yields CDR1 SGHTA and CDR2 FQGNSA. There are 12 residues in the CDR3. The CDR3 loop is CASSLPLGELFF. The CDR3 DNA sequence: TGTGCCAGCAGCTTGCCCCTTGGGGAGCTGTTTTTT. Variable domain in full (rest from reference TRBV7-2 and TRBJ2-2): GAGVSQSPSNKVTEKGKDVELRCDPISGHTALYWYRQSLGQGLEFLIYFQGNSAPDKSGLPSDRFSAERTGGSVSTLTIQRTQQEDSAVYLCASSLPLGELFFGEGSRLTVL.

The rearrangement uses TRBV4-3 and TRBJ2-3, with a weak D call TRBD2 (6 bases). The CDR3 totals 15 residues. In germline, CDR1 is LGHNA, CDR2 YSLEER. V dropped 1 base and J dropped 4 bases, with 12 bases sitting between them. CDR3 nucleotide sequence: TGCGCCAGCAGCCAAGGTGGCGGGATGGCAGATACGCAGTATTTT. Its translation: CASSQGGGMADTQYF.

CDR3 coding DNA: TGCGCCAGCAGCCAAGGCACTACCTCCCGATACGAGCAGTACTTC. Residues: CASSQGTTSRYEQYF. The J gene is TRBJ2-7, the V gene TRBV4-1; D is unresolved. Germline V gene sequence: CDR1 MGHRA, CDR2 YSYEKL. The CDR3 loop spans 15 amino acids. With 1 base removed from V and 4 bases from J, the gap between germline ends came to 14 bases.

This clonotype was counted between two and nine times. The V call is TRBV11-2, the J call TRBJ1-4, with D uncertain. This CDR3 spans 13 amino acids. Germline-derived CDR1 and CDR2 are SGHAT and FQNNGV. Trimming stripped 1 base from V and 15 bases from J, with 15 bases between. CDR3 sequence reads: CASSLARTASLFF. In DNA form, the CDR3 reads TGTGCCAGCAGCTTAGCCCGGACCGCGTCGTTGTTTTTT.

The chain uses TRBV5-1 and TRBJ2-7, with 8 nucleotides matching TRBD2. Per germline, CDR1 SGHRS and CDR2 YFSETQ. Trimming cost V 1 base and J 7 bases; bases outside gene matches: 7. This CDR3 contains 14 residues. CDR3 coding DNA: TGCGCCAGCAGCTTGAGTCGGGGGGGTGGTGAGCAGTACTTC. As protein: CASSLSRGGGEQYF.

This chain joins TRBV12-3 or TRBV12-4 and TRBJ2-5; D gene uncertain. The CDR3 loop spans 14 amino acids. The germline V and J ends were trimmed by 2 bases and 6 bases, with 13 bases remaining between them. CDR3 sequence: CASSLRRLAKTQYF. The DNA of the CDR3 is TGTGCCAGCAGTTTACGCCGCCTTGCGAAGACCCAGTACTTC.

The J gene is TRBJ2-1, the V gene TRBV11-1; TRBD2 agrees at 12 bases. This CDR3 has 20 residues. Trimming took 5 bases from V and 1 from J; bases not matched to a gene: 15. Germline CDR1 SGHAT, CDR2 FQDESV (reference sequence). The CDR3 here is CASSLPSRQTSGGSYNEQFF. CDR3 sequence (DNA): TGTGCCAGCAGCCTCCCAAGCAGACAGACTAGCGGGGGATCCTACAATGAGCAGTTCTTC.

The chain couples TRBV5-1 to TRBJ2-3, with D hard to call. The CDR3 has 12 amino acids. V lost 5 bases, J lost 2 bases, and 6 bases lay in between. The germline gives CDR1 SGHRS, CDR2 YFSETQ. The CDR3 region has the DNA TGCGCCAGCAGGGAACCCACAGATACGCAGTATTTT. It specifies CASREPTDTQYF.

This clonotype appeared a few times. At one boundary the junction diverges from the germline segment, which might be a read error. The gene calls are TRBV29-1 and TRBJ1-4; 7 bases are shared with TRBD1. The germline gives CDR1 SQVTM, CDR2 ANQGSEA. There are 13 residues in the CDR3. Here the CDR3 reads CSVQDRVGEKLFF. In DNA, the CDR3 is TGCAGCGTTCAAGACAGGGTGGGGGAAAAACTGTTTTTT.

This clonotype has only a few counts. The chain employs TRBV29-1 and TRBJ2-7, with D possibly TRBD2 on 5 matching bases. The CDR3 is 10 residues long. CDR1 is SQVTM, CDR2 ANQGSEA, per germline. V was clipped by 7 bases and J by 5 bases, with 9 bases between them. This chain's CDR3 is CSAGGNEQYF. CDR3 nucleotide sequence: TGCAGCGCCGGAGGCAACGAGCAGTACTTC.

CDR3: CASSPLGQPYSPLHF. The DNA of the CDR3 is TGTGCCAGCAGCCCACTAGGACAGCCCTACTCACCCCTCCACTTT. V usage is TRBV11-2 and J usage is TRBJ1-6; TRBD1 might be the D (6 bases). There are 15 residues in the CDR3. Between the trimmed V and J ends, which lost 5 bases and 10 bases, there was a span of 18 bases. From germline, CDR1 is SGHAT and CDR2 FQNNGV.

This clonotype appeared a few times. The CDR3, as DNA: TGTGCCAGCAGGCCACATTACTCGAACACTGAAGCTTTCTTT. It yields the protein CASRPHYSNTEAFF. The V gene is TRBV6-2 or TRBV6-3, the J gene TRBJ1-1; unclear D gene. The V gene's germline CDR1 is MNHEY and CDR2 SVGEGT. The CDR3 runs 14 residues. V lost 6 bases to trimming and J lost 1 base, with 12 bases between them.

J is TRBJ2-5 and V is TRBV4-3; TRBD2 is a possible D gene (5 bases). Trimming pared 0 bases from V and 9 bases from J, leaving 14 bases between. The CDR3 totals 14 residues. In germline, CDR1 is LGHNA, CDR2 YSLEER. CDR3 coding DNA: TGCGCCAGCAGCCAAGATGGGAGTGGCCGGGCCCAGTACTTC. Its protein is CASSQDGSGRAQYF.

Only a few counts were recorded for this clonotype. The chain uses TRBV6-5 and TRBJ1-6; D unclear. Germline-derived CDR1 and CDR2 are MNHEY and SVGAGI. The CDR3 contains 13 residues. Trimming cost V 0 bases and J 11 bases, with 8 bases left between them. CDR3 DNA sequence: TGTGCCAGCAGTTACTCACTGGCCGCACCCCTCCACTTT. Residues: CASSYSLAAPLHF.

This clonotype has a handful of counts. The rearrangement joins TRBV2 to TRBJ1-5; D is undetermined. The CDR3 spans 13 residues. CDR1 and CDR2 from the germline V gene are SNHLY and FYNNEI. The V end was cut by 7 bases, the J end by 2 bases, with 9 bases between. The DNA for the CDR3 is TGTGCCAGCAAGAGGGCGGGCAATCAGCCCCAGCATTTT. Translation gives CASKRAGNQPQHF.

This clonotype has only a few counts. The chain links TRBV15 to TRBJ2-7; no reliable D call. The germline V gene has CDR1 LNHNV and CDR2 YYDKDF (reference sequence). The CDR3 spans 15 residues. The V gene lost 1 base and the J gene lost 0 bases, with 10 bases spanning the gap. CDR3 region: CATSRVAASSYEQYF. The CDR3 nucleotides read TGTGCCACCAGCAGAGTCGCGGCTAGCTCCTACGAGCAGTACTTC.